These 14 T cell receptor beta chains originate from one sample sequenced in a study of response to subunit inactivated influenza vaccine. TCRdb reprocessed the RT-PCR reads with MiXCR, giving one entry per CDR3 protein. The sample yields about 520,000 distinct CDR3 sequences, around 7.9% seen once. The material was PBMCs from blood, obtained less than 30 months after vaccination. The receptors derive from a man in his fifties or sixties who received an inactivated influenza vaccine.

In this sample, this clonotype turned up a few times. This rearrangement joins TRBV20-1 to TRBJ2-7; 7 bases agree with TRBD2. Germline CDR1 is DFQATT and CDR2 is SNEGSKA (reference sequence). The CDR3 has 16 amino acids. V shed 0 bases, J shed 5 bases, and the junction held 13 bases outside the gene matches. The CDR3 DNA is TGCAGTGCTAGAGATACTATAGGACTAGTGGTGAACGAGCAGTACTTC. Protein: CSARDTIGLVVNEQYF.

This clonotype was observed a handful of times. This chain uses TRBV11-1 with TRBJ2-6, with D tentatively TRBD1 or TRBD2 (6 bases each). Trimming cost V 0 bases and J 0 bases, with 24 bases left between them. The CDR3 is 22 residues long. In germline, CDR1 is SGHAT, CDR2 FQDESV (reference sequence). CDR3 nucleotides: TGTGCCAGCAGCTTAGCGCGGTTTGATAGGGGGGCGACCAGCTCTGGGGCCAACGTCCTGACTTTC. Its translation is CASSLARFDRGATSSGANVLTF.

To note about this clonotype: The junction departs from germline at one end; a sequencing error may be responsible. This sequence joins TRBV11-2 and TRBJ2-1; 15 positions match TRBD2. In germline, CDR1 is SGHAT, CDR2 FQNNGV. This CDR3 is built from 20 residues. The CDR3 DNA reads TGTGGCAGCAGCTTAGATCGGACTAGCGGGAGGGCCTTGGCCTACAATGAGCAGTTCTTC. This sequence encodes CGSSLDRTSGRALAYNEQFF.

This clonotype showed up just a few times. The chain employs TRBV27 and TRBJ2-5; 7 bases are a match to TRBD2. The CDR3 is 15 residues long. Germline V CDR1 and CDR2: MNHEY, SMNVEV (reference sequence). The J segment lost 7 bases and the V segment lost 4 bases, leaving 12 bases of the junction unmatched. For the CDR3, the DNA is TGTGCCAGCAGTTCGGCGGCTAGCGGACTCGGGACCCAGTACTTC. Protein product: CASSSAASGLGTQYF.

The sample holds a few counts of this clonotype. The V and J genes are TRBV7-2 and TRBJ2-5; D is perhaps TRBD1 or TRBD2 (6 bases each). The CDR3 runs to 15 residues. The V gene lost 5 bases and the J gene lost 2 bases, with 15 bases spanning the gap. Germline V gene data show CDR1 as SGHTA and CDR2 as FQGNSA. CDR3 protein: CASSPLGGLQETQYF. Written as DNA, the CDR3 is TGTGCCAGCAGCCCGTTGGGGGGCCTACAAGAGACCCAGTACTTC. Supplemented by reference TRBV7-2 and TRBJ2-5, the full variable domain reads GAGVSQSPSNKVTEKGKDVELRCDPISGHTALYWYRQSLGQGLEFLIYFQGNSAPDKSGLPSDRFSAERTGGSVSTLTIQRTQQEDSAVYLCASSPLGGLQETQYFGPGTRLLVL.

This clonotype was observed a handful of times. CDR3 loop: CASSVGGAISSYEQYF. CDR3 DNA: TGTGCCAGCAGCGTGGGGGGGGCTATTAGCTCCTACGAGCAGTACTTC. The rearrangement joins TRBV9 to TRBJ2-7; TRBD2 might be the D (7 bases). Per germline, CDR1 SGDLS and CDR2 YYNGEE. This CDR3 contains 16 residues. The ends were cut back, 2 bases at V and 0 bases at J, with 15 bases in the middle.

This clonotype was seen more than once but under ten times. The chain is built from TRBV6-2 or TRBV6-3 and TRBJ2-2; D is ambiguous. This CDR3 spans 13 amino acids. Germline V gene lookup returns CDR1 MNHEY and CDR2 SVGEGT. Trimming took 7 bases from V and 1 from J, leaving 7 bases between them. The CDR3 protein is CASTLRNTGELFF. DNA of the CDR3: TGTGCCAGCACCCTCCGGAACACCGGGGAGCTGTTTTTT.

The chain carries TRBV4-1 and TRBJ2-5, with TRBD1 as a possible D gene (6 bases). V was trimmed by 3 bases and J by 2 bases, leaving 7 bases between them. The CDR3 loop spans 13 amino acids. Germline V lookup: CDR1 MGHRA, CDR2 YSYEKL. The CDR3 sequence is CASSQQGQETQYF. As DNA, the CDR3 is TGCGCCAGCAGCCAGCAGGGGCAAGAGACCCAGTACTTC.

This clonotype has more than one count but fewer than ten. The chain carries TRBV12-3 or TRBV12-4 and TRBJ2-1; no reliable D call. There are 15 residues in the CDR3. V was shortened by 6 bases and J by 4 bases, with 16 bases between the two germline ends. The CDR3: CASRNGQLGYNEQFF. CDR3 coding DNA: TGTGCCAGCAGGAATGGCCAGCTCGGGTACAATGAGCAGTTCTTC.

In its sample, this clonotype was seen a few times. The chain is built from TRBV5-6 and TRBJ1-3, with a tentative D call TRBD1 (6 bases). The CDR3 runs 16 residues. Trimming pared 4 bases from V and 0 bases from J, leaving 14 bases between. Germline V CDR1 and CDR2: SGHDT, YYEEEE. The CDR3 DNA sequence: TGTGCCAGCAGCGGCCCGGACAGAAGCTCTGGAAACACCATATATTTT. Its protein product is CASSGPDRSSGNTIYF.

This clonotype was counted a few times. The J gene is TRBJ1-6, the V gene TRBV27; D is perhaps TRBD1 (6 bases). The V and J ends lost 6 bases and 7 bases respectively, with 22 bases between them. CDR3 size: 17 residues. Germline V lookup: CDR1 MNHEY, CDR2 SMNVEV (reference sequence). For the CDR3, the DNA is TGTGCCAGCAGCGCCTTGATTTGGGGACAAGAGAATTCACCCCTCCACTTT. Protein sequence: CASSALIWGQENSPLHF.

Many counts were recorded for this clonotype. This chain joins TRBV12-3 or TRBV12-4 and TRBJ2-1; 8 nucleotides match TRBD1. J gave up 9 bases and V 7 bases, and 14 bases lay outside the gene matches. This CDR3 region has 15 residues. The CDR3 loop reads CASNRYQGATFEQFF. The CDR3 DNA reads TGTGCCAGCAATCGCTACCAGGGGGCTACCTTTGAGCAGTTCTTC.

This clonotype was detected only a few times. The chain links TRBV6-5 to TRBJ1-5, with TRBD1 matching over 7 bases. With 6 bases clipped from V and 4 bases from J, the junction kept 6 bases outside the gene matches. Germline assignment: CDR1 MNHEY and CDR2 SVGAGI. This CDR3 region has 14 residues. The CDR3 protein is CASSHSQGNQPQHF. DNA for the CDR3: TGTGCCAGCAGCCACTCACAGGGGAATCAGCCCCAGCATTTT.

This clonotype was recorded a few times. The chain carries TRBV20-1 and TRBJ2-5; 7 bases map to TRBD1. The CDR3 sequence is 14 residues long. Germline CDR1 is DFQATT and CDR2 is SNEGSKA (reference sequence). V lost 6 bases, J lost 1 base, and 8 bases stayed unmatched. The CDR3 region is CSAAGTEPQETQYF. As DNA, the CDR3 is TGCAGTGCGGCCGGGACAGAGCCCCAAGAGACCCAGTACTTC.